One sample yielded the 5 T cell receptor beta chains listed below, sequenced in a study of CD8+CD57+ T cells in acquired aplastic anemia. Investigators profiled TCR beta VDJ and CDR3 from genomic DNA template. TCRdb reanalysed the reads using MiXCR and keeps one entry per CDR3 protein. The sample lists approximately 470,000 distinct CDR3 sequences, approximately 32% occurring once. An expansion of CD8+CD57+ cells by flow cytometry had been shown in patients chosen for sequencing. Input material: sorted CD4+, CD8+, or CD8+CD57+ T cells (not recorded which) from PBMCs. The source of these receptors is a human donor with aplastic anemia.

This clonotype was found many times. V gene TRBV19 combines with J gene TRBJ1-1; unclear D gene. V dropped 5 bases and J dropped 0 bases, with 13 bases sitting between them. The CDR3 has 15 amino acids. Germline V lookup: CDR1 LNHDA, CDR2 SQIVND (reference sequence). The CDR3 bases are TGTGCCAGTAGTTCATCCGGACCCATGAACACTGAAGCTTTCTTT. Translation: CASSSSGPMNTEAFF. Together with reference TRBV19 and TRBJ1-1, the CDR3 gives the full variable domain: DGGITQSPKYLFRKEGQNVTLSCEQNLNHDAMYWYRQDPGQGLRLIYYSQIVNDFQKGDIAEGYSVSREKKESFPLTVTSAQKNPTAFYLCASSSSGPMNTEAFFGQGTRLTVV.

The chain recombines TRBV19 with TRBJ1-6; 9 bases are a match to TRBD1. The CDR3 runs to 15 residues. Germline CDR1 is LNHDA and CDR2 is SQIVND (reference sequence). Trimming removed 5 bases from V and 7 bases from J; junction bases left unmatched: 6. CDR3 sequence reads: CASSLGQGVNSPLHF. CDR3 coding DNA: TGTGCCAGTAGTCTGGGACAGGGAGTAAATTCACCCCTCCACTTT.

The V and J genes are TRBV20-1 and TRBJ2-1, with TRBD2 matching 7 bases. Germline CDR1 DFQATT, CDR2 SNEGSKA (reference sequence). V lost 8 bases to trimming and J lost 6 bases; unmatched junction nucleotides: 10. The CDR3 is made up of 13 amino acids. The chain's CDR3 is CSSGTTVINEQFF. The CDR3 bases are TGCAGTTCCGGGACTACAGTGATCAATGAGCAGTTCTTC.

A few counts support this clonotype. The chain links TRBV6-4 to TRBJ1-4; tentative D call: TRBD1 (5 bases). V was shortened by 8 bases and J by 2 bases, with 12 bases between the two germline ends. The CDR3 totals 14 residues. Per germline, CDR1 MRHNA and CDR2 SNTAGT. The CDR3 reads CASLLRGTNEKLFF. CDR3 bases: TGTGCCAGCCTTTTACGGGGGACTAATGAAAAACTGTTTTTT.

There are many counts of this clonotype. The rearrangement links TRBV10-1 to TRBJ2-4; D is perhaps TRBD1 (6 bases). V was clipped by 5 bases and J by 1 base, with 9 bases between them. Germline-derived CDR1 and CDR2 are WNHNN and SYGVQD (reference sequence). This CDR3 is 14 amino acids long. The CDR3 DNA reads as TGCGCCAGCAGTAAGACAGGTGCCAAAAACATTCAGTACTTC. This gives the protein CASSKTGAKNIQYF.